These 29 T cell receptor beta chains originate from one sample sequenced in a study of early T cells in non-severe SARS-CoV-2 infection. TCRdb analysed the 5' RACE reads with MiXCR anew, one entry per CDR3 protein. Of roughly 46,000 distinct CDR3 sequences listed, roughly a tenth were seen once; the top ten hold around 5.3%. The sample here was whole blood, taken at baseline. Receptors were obtained from an adult who was a healthcare worker with PCR-confirmed SARS-CoV-2 infection or an uninfected control (not recorded which).

This clonotype was seen a handful of times. This sequence joins TRBV19 and TRBJ1-5; TRBD1 might be the D (6 bases). Trimming took off 8 bases at V and 2 bases at J, with 13 bases between the two ends. The CDR3 has 14 residues. CDR1 LNHDA and CDR2 SQIVND come from the germline V gene (reference sequence). CDR3 nucleotide sequence: TGTGCCAGTGGTACCAGGACAGGCAATCAGCCCCAGCATTTT. It specifies CASGTRTGNQPQHF.

This clonotype was recorded at least ten times. The chain's CDR3 is CSAPGQETYNEQFF. CDR3 nucleotide sequence: TGCAGTGCTCCGGGACAGGAGACCTACAATGAGCAGTTCTTC. The V and J genes are TRBV20-1 and TRBJ2-1; 8 bases map to TRBD1. There are 14 residues in the CDR3. Germline CDR1 and CDR2: DFQATT and SNEGSKA (reference sequence). The V segment lost 5 bases and the J segment 2 bases; nucleotides outside the gene matches: 5.

This rearrangement joins TRBV11-2 to TRBJ1-1; possible D gene TRBD1, 5 bases. Germline assignment: CDR1 SGHAT and CDR2 FQNNGV. The CDR3 extends over 13 amino acids. Trimming pared 4 bases from V and 4 bases from J, leaving 10 bases between. The CDR3 nucleotides are TGTGCCAGCAGCTCCGGACAATCCACTGAAGCTTTCTTT. Encoded protein: CASSSGQSTEAFF.

The V and J genes are TRBV6-5 and TRBJ1-6, with TRBD1 matching 7 bases. V lost 6 bases and J lost 8; bases outside the gene matches: 13. The CDR3 loop spans 16 amino acids. Germline CDR1 is MNHEY and CDR2 is SVGAGI. CDR3 bases: TGTGCCAGCAGAAGAAACCAGGGGGTATTTGATTCACCCCTCCACTTT. It codes for CASRRNQGVFDSPLHF.

This chain uses TRBV20-1 with TRBJ1-3; 7 bases are shared with TRBD1. Trimming removed 3 bases from V and 4 bases from J; junction bases left unmatched: 6. Germline-derived CDR1 and CDR2 are DFQATT and SNEGSKA (reference sequence). This CDR3 has 14 amino acids. The CDR3 coding sequence is TGCAGTGCTAGCCGACAGGGCCAGGGAAACACCATATATTTT. This translates into CSASRQGQGNTIYF.

This clonotype turned up a few times. The chain has TRBV18 and TRBJ2-1, with TRBD2 matching over 8 bases. V dropped 0 bases and J dropped 6; count of bases not matched to a gene: 7. The CDR3 spans 16 residues. Germline CDR1 reads KGHSH; CDR2 reads LQKENI. The CDR3 DNA reads TGTGCCAGCTCACCACCGGGACGGGGGGGCGGCAATGAGCAGTTCTTC. Amino acid sequence: CASSPPGRGGGNEQFF.

This clonotype was seen ten or more times. One end of the junction fails to match germline, which may point to a read error. The V call is TRBV18, the J call TRBJ1-6; 7 nucleotides align to TRBD1. Germline lookup yields CDR1 KGHSH and CDR2 LQKENI. The CDR3 totals 15 residues. The CDR3 DNA follows: TGTGCCAGCTCGCCACGGGACAGTCTTAATTCACCCCTCCACTTT. This encodes CASSPRDSLNSPLHF. The full variable domain, with the rest looked up from reference TRBV18 and TRBJ1-6, is NAGVMQNPRHLVRRRGQEARLRCSPMKGHSHVYWYRQLPEEGLKFMVYLQKENIIDESGMPKERFSAEFPKEGPSILRIQQVVRGDSAAYFCASSPRDSLNSPLHFGNGTRLTVT.

This chain uses TRBV15 with TRBJ2-2; 7 bases fit TRBD2. The CDR3 is 16 amino acids. V dropped 1 base and J dropped 4; count of bases not matched to a gene: 6. Germline V lookup: CDR1 LNHNV, CDR2 YYDKDF (reference sequence). The CDR3 bases are TGTGCCACCAGCAGAGCAAGCGGGAAACCCACCGGGGAGCTGTTTTTT. It specifies CATSRASGKPTGELFF.

The chain uses TRBV20-1 and TRBJ1-2, with 9 positions matching TRBD1. Germline loops: CDR1 DFQATT, CDR2 SNEGSKA (reference sequence). CDR3 length: 13 amino acids. The CDR3 region has the DNA TGCAGCTCCCGGGACAGGGTATACTATGGCTACACCTTC. Translating gives CSSRDRVYYGYTF.

The rearrangement links TRBV4-1 to TRBJ2-7; D is ambiguous. Germline V gives CDR1 MGHRA, CDR2 YSYEKL. V was pared by 0 bases and J by 2 bases, with 8 bases between. This CDR3 has 14 residues. This CDR3 is CASSQEVSTYEQYF. DNA of the CDR3: TGCGCCAGCAGCCAAGAGGTCAGCACCTACGAGCAGTACTTC.

This clonotype was counted many times. The genes are TRBV5-4 and TRBJ1-6; D gene ambiguous. This CDR3 is built from 14 residues. Germline values: CDR1 SGHNT, CDR2 YYREEE (reference sequence). V lost 0 bases to trimming and J lost 7 bases, with 8 bases between them. The CDR3 DNA sequence: TGTGCCAGCAGCTTGGAAGGGATCAATTCACCCCTCCACTTT. Amino acids: CASSLEGINSPLHF.

This clonotype showed up just a few times. V gene TRBV28 combines with J gene TRBJ2-1; 9 bases match TRBD2. The CDR3 runs to 16 residues. From germline, CDR1 is MDHEN and CDR2 SYDVKM. The ends lost 6 bases at V and 0 bases at J; junction bases unmatched: 6. CDR3 region: CASSWSGRSSYNEQFF. The CDR3 nucleotides read TGTGCCAGCAGCTGGAGCGGGAGGAGCTCCTACAATGAGCAGTTCTTC. Variable domain in full (rest from reference TRBV28 and TRBJ2-1): DVKVTQSSRYLVKRTGEKVFLECVQDMDHENMFWYRQDPGLGLRLIYFSYDVKMKEKGDIPEGYSVSREKKERFSLILESASTNQTSMYLCASSWSGRSSYNEQFFGPGTRLTVL.

The gene calls are TRBV9 and TRBJ2-2; D may correspond to TRBD1 or TRBD2 (5 bases each). V gave up 0 bases and J gave up 2 bases, with 11 bases separating them. CDR1 SGDLS and CDR2 YYNGEE come from the germline V gene. The CDR3 covers 16 residues. The chain's CDR3 is CASSVEGRGNTGELFF. The DNA of the CDR3 is TGTGCCAGCAGCGTAGAGGGACGGGGAAACACCGGGGAGCTGTTTTTT.

This clonotype has ten or more counts. V is TRBV20-1 and J is TRBJ2-3, with a weak D call TRBD1 (5 bases). The CDR3 spans 15 residues. V gave up 6 bases and J gave up 4 bases, with 20 bases separating them. The germline V gene encodes CDR1 DFQATT and CDR2 SNEGSKA (reference sequence). CDR3 coding DNA: TGCAGTGCACGAAATCAGGGCTCCTCCTCAGATACGCAGTATTTT. Translation: CSARNQGSSSDTQYF.

This clonotype was counted only a few times. The rearrangement joins TRBV29-1 to TRBJ2-3, with 9 positions matching TRBD1. Germline loops: CDR1 SQVTM, CDR2 ANQGSEA. The CDR3 runs 17 residues. V lost 3 bases, J lost 0 bases, and 10 bases stayed unmatched. The CDR3 is CSVEGQGTGYSTDTQYF. The CDR3 bases are TGCAGCGTTGAGGGCCAGGGGACAGGGTATAGCACAGATACGCAGTATTTT.

This clonotype was counted ten times or more. This chain connects TRBV5-1 to TRBJ1-6; 7 bases map to TRBD1. The CDR3 has 14 amino acids. Trimming took 4 bases from V and 8 from J; bases not matched to a gene: 6. Per germline, CDR1 SGHRS and CDR2 YFSETQ. CDR3 amino acids: CASSQGQQDSPLHF. CDR3 nucleotide sequence: TGCGCCAGCAGCCAGGGACAGCAGGATTCACCCCTCCACTTT. The full variable domain, rest sourced from reference TRBV5-1 and TRBJ1-6, is KAGVTQTPRYLIKTRGQQVTLSCSPISGHRSVSWYQQTPGQGLQFLFEYFSETQRNKGNFPGRFSGRQFSNSRSEMNVSTLELGDSALYLCASSQGQQDSPLHFGNGTRLTVT.

This chain connects TRBV24-1 to TRBJ1-5, with 9 bases fitting TRBD1. The CDR3 sequence is 15 residues long. Germline-derived CDR1 and CDR2 are KGHDR and SFDVKD. V lost 2 bases and J lost 7; bases outside the gene matches: 5. The CDR3 loop is CATSDYRGLRQPQHF. The CDR3 nucleotides read TGTGCCACCAGTGATTACAGGGGGCTCAGGCAGCCCCAGCATTTT.

This clonotype has a handful of counts. The gene calls are TRBV4-2 and TRBJ2-3; the D gene is possibly TRBD2 (7 bases). CDR1 is LGHNA and CDR2 is YNFKEQ in the germline V gene. This CDR3 has 18 amino acids. Trimming shortened V by 5 bases and J by 0 bases, and 21 bases separated the two germline ends. CDR3 region: CASSFGKGGGTSTDTQYF. The CDR3 DNA reads TGTGCCAGCAGCTTCGGAAAGGGGGGGGGCACTAGCACAGATACGCAGTATTTT.

The V call is TRBV30, the J call TRBJ1-6; 7 bases are shared with TRBD1. This CDR3 region has 13 residues. Germline V gives CDR1 GTSNPN, CDR2 SVGIG (reference sequence). J gave up 7 bases and V 5 bases, and 5 bases lay outside the gene matches. In DNA form, the CDR3 reads TGTGCCTGGCACCGGGACAGAAATTCACCCCTCCACTTT. It yields the protein CAWHRDRNSPLHF.

The V gene is TRBV11-2, the J gene TRBJ2-1; possible D gene TRBD1, 6 bases. Trimming removed 3 bases at V and 9 bases at J, with 12 bases between. Germline V gene lookup returns CDR1 SGHAT and CDR2 FQNNGV. This CDR3 is 13 amino acids long. The CDR3 bases are TGTGCCAGCAGCTTTGCAGGGGCCAGTGAGCAGTTCTTC. As protein: CASSFAGASEQFF.

This sequence joins TRBV20-1 and TRBJ2-7; weak D call: TRBD2 (5 bases). The V end was cut by 1 base, the J end by 2 bases, with 12 bases between. Germline V gives CDR1 DFQATT, CDR2 SNEGSKA (reference sequence). The CDR3 consists of 14 residues. In nucleotides, the CDR3 is TGCAGTGCTAGAGGAGGCGCGGAGGCCTACGAGCAGTACTTC. It translates to CSARGGAEAYEQYF.

This clonotype was counted between two and nine times. The chain recombines TRBV7-9 with TRBJ1-6; no reliable D call. The CDR3 sequence is 18 residues long. Germline lookup yields CDR1 SEHNR and CDR2 FQNEAQ (reference sequence). Trimming removed 1 base from V and 0 bases from J, with 13 bases in between. CDR3 in DNA: TGTGCCAGCAGCTTAGACGGAGGTCATAGCTCCTATAATTCACCCCTCCACTTT. Protein: CASSLDGGHSSYNSPLHF.

This sequence joins TRBV29-1 and TRBJ1-2; TRBD1 aligns across 7 bases. This CDR3 contains 12 residues. Trimming at V came to 4 bases and at J to 4 bases, leaving 3 bases not matched to a gene. Germline loops: CDR1 SQVTM, CDR2 ANQGSEA. The CDR3 region is CSVGAGGYGYTF. The CDR3 bases are TGCAGCGTTGGAGCAGGGGGCTATGGCTACACCTTC. Complete variable domain (other parts from reference TRBV29-1 and TRBJ1-2): SAVISQKPSRDICQRGTSLTIQCQVDSQVTMMFWYRQQPGQSLTLIATANQGSEATYESGFVIDKFPISRPNLTFSTLTVSNMSPEDSSIYLCSVGAGGYGYTFGSGTRLTVV.

This clonotype was observed many times. The V call is TRBV10-3, the J call TRBJ1-4, with D hard to call. Germline CDR1 and CDR2: ENHRY and SYGVKD. V was pared by 0 bases and J by 8 bases, with 13 bases between. This CDR3 has 15 amino acids. DNA of the CDR3: TGTGCCATCAGTGAGTCGAAGGGAGCCGGCGAAAAACTGTTTTTT. It specifies CAISESKGAGEKLFF.

This clonotype was observed a few times. The genes are TRBV5-4 and TRBJ2-7; D is uncertain. Trimming removed 4 bases at V and 7 bases at J, with 9 bases between. The CDR3 sequence is 11 residues long. CDR1 and CDR2 (germline): SGHNT, YYREEE (reference sequence). This CDR3 is CASSRSEEQYF. The CDR3 DNA sequence: TGTGCCAGCAGCAGATCCGAGGAGCAGTACTTC.

This clonotype was found many times. The chain links TRBV7-3 to TRBJ2-1; perhaps TRBD1 as D (6 bases). The ends were cut back, 5 bases at V and 0 bases at J, with 11 bases in the middle. This CDR3 has 15 residues. CDR1 and CDR2 (germline): SGHTA, FQGTGA. In nucleotides, the CDR3 is TGTGCCAGCAGCCTCGGGACAAACTCCTACAATGAGCAGTTCTTC. Its protein is CASSLGTNSYNEQFF.

The sample holds a few counts of this clonotype. The V and J genes are TRBV7-6 and TRBJ1-1; no clear D gene. This CDR3 is 14 amino acids long. Germline V gene data show CDR1 as SGHVS and CDR2 as FNYEAQ. The V end lost 3 bases, the J end lost 1 base, and 9 bases lay between the germline ends. This chain's CDR3 is CASSLRGRNTEAFF. The CDR3 nucleotides read TGTGCCAGCAGCTTGCGAGGCAGGAACACTGAAGCTTTCTTT.

The genes are TRBV5-1 and TRBJ2-5; D possibly corresponds to TRBD2 (6 bases). This CDR3 comprises 15 residues. With 2 bases removed from V and 5 bases from J, the gap between germline ends came to 16 bases. Germline V lookup: CDR1 SGHRS, CDR2 YFSETQ. CDR3 region: CASSFVGARGETQYF. The CDR3 bases are TGCGCCAGCAGCTTTGTCGGGGCCCGGGGGGAGACCCAGTACTTC.

This clonotype was detected ten times or more. The DNA for the CDR3 is TGTGCCAGCTCACCTTCAATGGTGAGGGGAGCCCAGTACTTC. Its translation: CASSPSMVRGAQYF. This sequence joins TRBV18 and TRBJ2-5, with D perhaps given as TRBD1 or TRBD2 (5 bases each). The CDR3 runs 14 residues. Germline CDR1 KGHSH, CDR2 LQKENI. Trimming took 3 bases from V and 9 from J, leaving 17 bases between them.